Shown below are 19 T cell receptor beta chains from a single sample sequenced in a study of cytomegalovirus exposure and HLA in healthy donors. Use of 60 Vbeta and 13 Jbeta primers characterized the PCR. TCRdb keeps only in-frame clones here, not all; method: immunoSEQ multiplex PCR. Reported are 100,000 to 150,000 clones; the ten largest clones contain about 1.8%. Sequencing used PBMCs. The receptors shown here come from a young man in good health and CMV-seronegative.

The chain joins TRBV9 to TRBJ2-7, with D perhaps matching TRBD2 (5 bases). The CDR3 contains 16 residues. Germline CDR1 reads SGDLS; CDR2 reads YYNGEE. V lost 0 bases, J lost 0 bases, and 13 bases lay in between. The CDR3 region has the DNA TGTGCCAGCAGCGTAGCGGGGTCCCTAGCCTCCTACGAGCAGTACTTC. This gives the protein CASSVAGSLASYEQYF.

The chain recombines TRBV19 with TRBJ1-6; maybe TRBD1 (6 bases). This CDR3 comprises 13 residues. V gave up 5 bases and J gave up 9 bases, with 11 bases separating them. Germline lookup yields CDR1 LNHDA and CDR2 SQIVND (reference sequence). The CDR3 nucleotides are TGTGCCAGTAGTTCGGACAGTGGTTCACCCCTCCACTTT. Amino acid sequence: CASSSDSGSPLHF.

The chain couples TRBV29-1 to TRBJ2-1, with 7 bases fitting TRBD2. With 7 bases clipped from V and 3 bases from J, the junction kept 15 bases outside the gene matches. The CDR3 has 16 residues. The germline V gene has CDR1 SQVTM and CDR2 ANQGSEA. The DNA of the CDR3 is TGCAGCGCCCGGTTGGTCCAGGGAGGGCTCTACAATGAGCAGTTCTTC. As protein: CSARLVQGGLYNEQFF.

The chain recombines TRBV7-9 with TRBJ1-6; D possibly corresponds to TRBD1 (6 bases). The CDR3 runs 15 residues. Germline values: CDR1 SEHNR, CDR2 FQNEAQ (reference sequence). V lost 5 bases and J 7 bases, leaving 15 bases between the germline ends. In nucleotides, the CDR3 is TGTGCCAGCAGCCCCGGCGGGGGCCTGAATTCACCCCTCCACTTT. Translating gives CASSPGGGLNSPLHF.

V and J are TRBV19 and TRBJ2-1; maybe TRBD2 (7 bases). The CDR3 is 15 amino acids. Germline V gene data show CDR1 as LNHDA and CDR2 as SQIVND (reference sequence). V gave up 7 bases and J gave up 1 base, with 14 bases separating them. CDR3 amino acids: CASTDRGGSYNEQFF. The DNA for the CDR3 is TGTGCCAGTACCGATAGGGGGGGTTCCTACAATGAGCAGTTCTTC. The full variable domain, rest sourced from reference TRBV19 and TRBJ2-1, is DGGITQSPKYLFRKEGQNVTLSCEQNLNHDAMYWYRQDPGQGLRLIYYSQIVNDFQKGDIAEGYSVSREKKESFPLTVTSAQKNPTAFYLCASTDRGGSYNEQFFGPGTRLTVL.

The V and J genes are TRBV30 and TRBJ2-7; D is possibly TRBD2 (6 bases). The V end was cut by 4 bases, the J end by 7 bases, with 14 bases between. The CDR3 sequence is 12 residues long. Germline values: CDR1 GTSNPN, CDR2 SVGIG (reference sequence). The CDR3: CAWNQDAGEQYF. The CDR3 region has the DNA TGTGCCTGGAACCAGGACGCGGGGGAGCAGTACTTC.

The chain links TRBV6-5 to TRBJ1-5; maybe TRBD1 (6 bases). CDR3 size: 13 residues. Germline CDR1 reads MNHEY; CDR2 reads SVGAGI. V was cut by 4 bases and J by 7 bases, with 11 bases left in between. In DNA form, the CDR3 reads TGTGCCAGCAGTTCACAGGGCCTACAGCCCCAGCATTTT. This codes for CASSSQGLQPQHF.

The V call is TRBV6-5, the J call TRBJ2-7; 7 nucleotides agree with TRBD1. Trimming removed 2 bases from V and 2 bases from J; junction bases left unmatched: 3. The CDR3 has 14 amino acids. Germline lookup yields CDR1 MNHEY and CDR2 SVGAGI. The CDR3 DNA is TGTGCCAGCAGTTACAGAGACAGGGCCTACGAGCAGTACTTC. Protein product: CASSYRDRAYEQYF.

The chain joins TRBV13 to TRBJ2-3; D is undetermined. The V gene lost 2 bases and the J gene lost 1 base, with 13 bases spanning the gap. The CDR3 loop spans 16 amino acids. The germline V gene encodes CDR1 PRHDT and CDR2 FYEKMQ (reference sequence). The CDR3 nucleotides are TGTGCCAGCAGCTTATCTCCGACTGCGCGCACAGATACGCAGTATTTT. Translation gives CASSLSPTARTDTQYF.

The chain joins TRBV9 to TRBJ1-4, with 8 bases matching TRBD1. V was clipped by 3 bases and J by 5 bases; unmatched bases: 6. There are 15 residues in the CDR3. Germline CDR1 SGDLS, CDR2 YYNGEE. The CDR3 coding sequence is TGTGCCAGCAGCGGACGGACAGGGCTGAATGAAAAACTGTTTTTT. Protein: CASSGRTGLNEKLFF.

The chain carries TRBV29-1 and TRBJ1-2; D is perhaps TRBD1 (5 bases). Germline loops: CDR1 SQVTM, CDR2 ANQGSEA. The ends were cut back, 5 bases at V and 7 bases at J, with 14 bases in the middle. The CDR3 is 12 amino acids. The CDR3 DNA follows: TGCAGCGTTTGGGGGGAACAAGGTGGCTACACCTTC. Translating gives CSVWGEQGGYTF.

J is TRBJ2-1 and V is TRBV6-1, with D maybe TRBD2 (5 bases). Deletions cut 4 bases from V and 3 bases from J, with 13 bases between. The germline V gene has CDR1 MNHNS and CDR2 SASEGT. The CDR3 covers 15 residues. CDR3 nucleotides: TGTGCCAGCAGTGTAGTTGGCGGACTCTACAATGAGCAGTTCTTC. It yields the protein CASSVVGGLYNEQFF.

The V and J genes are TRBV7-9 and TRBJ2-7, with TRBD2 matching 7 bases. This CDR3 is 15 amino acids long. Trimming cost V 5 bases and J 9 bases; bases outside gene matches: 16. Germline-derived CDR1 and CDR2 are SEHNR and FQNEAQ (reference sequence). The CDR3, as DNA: TGTGCCAGCAGCGGTCCGACAACCGGGGGGTTAGGGCAGTACTTC. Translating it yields CASSGPTTGGLGQYF. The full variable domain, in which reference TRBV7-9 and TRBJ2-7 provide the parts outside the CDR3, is DTGVSQNPRHKITKRGQNVTFRCDPISEHNRLYWYRQTLGQGPEFLTYFQNEAQLEKSRLLSDRFSAERPKGSFSTLEIQRTEQGDSAMYLCASSGPTTGGLGQYFGPGTRLTVT.

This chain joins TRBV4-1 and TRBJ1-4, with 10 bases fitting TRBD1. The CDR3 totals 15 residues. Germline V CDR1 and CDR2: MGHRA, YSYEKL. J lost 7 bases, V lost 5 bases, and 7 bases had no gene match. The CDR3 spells CASSTRQGAGEKLFF. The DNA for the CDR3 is TGCGCCAGCAGCACCCGACAGGGGGCGGGTGAAAAACTGTTTTTT.

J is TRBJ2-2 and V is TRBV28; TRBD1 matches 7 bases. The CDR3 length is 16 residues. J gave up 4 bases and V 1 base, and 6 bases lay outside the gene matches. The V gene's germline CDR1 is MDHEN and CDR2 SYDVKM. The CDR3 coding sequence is TGTGCCAGCAGTTTATACCCAGGGGGTTCCACCGGGGAGCTGTTTTTT. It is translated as CASSLYPGGSTGELFF.

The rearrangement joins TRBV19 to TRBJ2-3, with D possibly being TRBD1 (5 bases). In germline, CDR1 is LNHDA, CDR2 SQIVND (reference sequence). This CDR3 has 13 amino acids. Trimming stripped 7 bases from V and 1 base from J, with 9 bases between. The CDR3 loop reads CASIDRRTDTQYF. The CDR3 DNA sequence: TGTGCCAGTATCGACAGACGCACAGATACGCAGTATTTT. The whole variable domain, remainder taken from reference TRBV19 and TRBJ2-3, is DGGITQSPKYLFRKEGQNVTLSCEQNLNHDAMYWYRQDPGQGLRLIYYSQIVNDFQKGDIAEGYSVSREKKESFPLTVTSAQKNPTAFYLCASIDRRTDTQYFGPGTRLTVL.

The chain's CDR3 is CASSRTAMLSETQYF. The CDR3 DNA is TGTGCCAGTAGTAGGACAGCTATGTTGTCGGAGACCCAGTACTTC. This chain connects TRBV19 to TRBJ2-5; maybe TRBD1 (6 bases). Trimming removed 4 bases at V and 5 bases at J, with 17 bases between. Germline V gene data show CDR1 as LNHDA and CDR2 as SQIVND (reference sequence). The CDR3 contains 15 residues.

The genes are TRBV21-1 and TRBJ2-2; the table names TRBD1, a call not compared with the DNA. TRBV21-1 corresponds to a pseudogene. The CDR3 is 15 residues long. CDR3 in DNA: TGTGCCAGCAGCCTCACACAGGGGGCAAACGGGGAGCTGTTTTTT. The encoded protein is CASSLTQGANGELFF.

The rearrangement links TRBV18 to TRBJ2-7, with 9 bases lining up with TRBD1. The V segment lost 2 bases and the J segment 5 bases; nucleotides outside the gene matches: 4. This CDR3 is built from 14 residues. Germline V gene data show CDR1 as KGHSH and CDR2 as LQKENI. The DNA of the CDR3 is TGTGCCAGCTCACCAGACAGGGGGTGGCACGAGCAGTACTTC. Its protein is CASSPDRGWHEQYF.